Following are 12 T cell receptor beta chains from one sample sequenced in a study of cytomegalovirus exposure and HLA in healthy donors. A multiplex PCR was run with 60 Vbeta primers and 13 Jbeta primers. Libraries were prepared by immunoSEQ multiplex PCR; TCRdb keeps only in-frame clonotypes and omits some of them. The repertoire has under 200,000 clones, roughly 80% of them found once; the top ten carry 4% to 5.5%. Material for sequencing was PBMCs. The source is a male donor in good health and CMV-seronegative.

The genes are TRBV27 and TRBJ2-7, with D perhaps matching TRBD2 (6 bases). The CDR3 totals 13 residues. The V end was cut by 4 bases, the J end by 3 bases, with 10 bases between. Germline loops: CDR1 MNHEY, CDR2 SMNVEV (reference sequence). The CDR3 protein is CASSSGTHYEQYF. CDR3 nucleotides: TGTGCCAGCAGTTCCGGGACTCACTACGAGCAGTACTTC.

The J gene is TRBJ1-1, the V gene TRBV18, with TRBD1 matching 8 bases. The CDR3 totals 15 residues. CDR1 KGHSH and CDR2 LQKENI come from the germline V gene. V was pared by 3 bases and J by 4 bases, with 7 bases of the junction left unmatched. The CDR3 sequence: CASSPQAGGFTEAFF. CDR3 DNA: TGTGCCAGCTCACCGCAGGCAGGGGGCTTCACTGAAGCTTTCTTT. Using reference TRBV18 and TRBJ1-1 for the parts outside the CDR3, the full variable domain is NAGVMQNPRHLVRRRGQEARLRCSPMKGHSHVYWYRQLPEEGLKFMVYLQKENIIDESGMPKERFSAEFPKEGPSILRIQQVVRGDSAAYFCASSPQAGGFTEAFFGQGTRLTVV.

This clone was detected only a few times. The CDR3 bases are TGTGCCAGGGGAGACGGGGATACGCAGTATTTT. Protein sequence: CARGDGDTQYF. This chain connects TRBV6-1 to TRBJ2-3; TRBD2 might be the D (5 bases). Deletions cut 9 bases from V and 6 bases from J, with 10 bases between. From germline, CDR1 is MNHNS and CDR2 SASEGT. The CDR3 runs to 11 residues.

This clone was found once. V and J are TRBV13 and TRBJ2-5; D is unresolved. The DNA end favors TRBJ2-7, so the J call may be wrong. CDR1 and CDR2 from the germline V gene are PRHDT and FYEKMQ (reference sequence). The CDR3 is 11 residues long. The CDR3 sequence: CASSTQSEQYF. The CDR3 DNA sequence: TGTGCCAGCAGCACCCAGAGCGAGCAGTACTTC.

This clone was detected a few times. This chain links TRBV7-9 with TRBJ2-5; TRBD1 is a possible D gene (5 bases). The CDR3 contains 14 residues. CDR1 is SEHNR and CDR2 is FQNEAQ in the germline V gene (reference sequence). Deletions cut 5 bases from V and 0 bases from J, with 10 bases between. CDR3 nucleotides: TGTGCCAGCAGCCCACAGGTGTACCAAGAGACCCAGTACTTC. Protein sequence: CASSPQVYQETQYF.

V is TRBV5-6 and J is TRBJ1-1, with D tentatively TRBD1 (5 bases). The CDR3 runs 17 residues. V was pared by 3 bases and J by 2 bases, with 20 bases between. The germline V gene encodes CDR1 SGHDT and CDR2 YYEEEE. The CDR3 nucleotides are TGTGCCAGCAGCTCCATGTGGGGGGGGAGGGGAAACACTGAAGCTTTCTTT. Translating gives CASSSMWGGRGNTEAFF. Together with reference TRBV5-6 and TRBJ1-1, the CDR3 gives the full variable domain: DAGVTQSPTHLIKTRGQQVTLRCSPKSGHDTVSWYQQALGQGPQFIFQYYEEEERQRGNFPDRFSGHQFPNYSSELNVNALLLGDSALYLCASSSMWGGRGNTEAFFGQGTRLTVV.

V usage is TRBV5-1 and J usage is TRBJ1-2, with TRBD1 identical over 7 bases. The J segment lost 6 bases and the V segment lost 4 bases, leaving 12 bases of the junction unmatched. This CDR3 comprises 15 residues. Germline CDR1 is SGHRS and CDR2 is YFSETQ. For the CDR3, the DNA is TGCGCCAGCAGCCCTTATGACAGGGAAGGGGATGGCTACACCTTC. Amino acid sequence: CASSPYDREGDGYTF.

In this sample, this clone is medium-sized. Within the sample, other DNA sequences also encode this same CDR3. The chain couples TRBV6-5 to TRBJ2-5; TRBD1 matches at 7 bases. Unmatched junction bases numbered 9, after V lost 6 bases and J lost 5 bases. Germline V gene lookup returns CDR1 MNHEY and CDR2 SVGAGI. This CDR3 has 14 residues. CDR3 residues: CASSVGQPSETQYF. CDR3 bases: TGTGCCAGCAGCGTGGGACAGCCCTCGGAGACCCAGTACTTC.

The V call is TRBV6-5, the J call TRBJ2-7, with D possibly TRBD1 on 6 matching bases. The CDR3 covers 15 residues. The germline V and J ends were trimmed by 7 bases and 4 bases, with 20 bases remaining between them. Germline loops: CDR1 MNHEY, CDR2 SVGAGI. The CDR3 DNA follows: TGTGCCAGCACCAAGAACAGGGCAAGAGGATACGAGCAGTACTTC. Amino acids: CASTKNRARGYEQYF.

The chain joins TRBV28 to TRBJ2-3; 7 nucleotides align to TRBD1. With V trimmed by 6 bases and J by 3 bases, 9 bases remained unmatched. The V gene's germline CDR1 is MDHEN and CDR2 SYDVKM. The length of the CDR3 is 15 residues. The CDR3 DNA sequence: TGTGCCAGCAGCGAAAGGACAGGAGCAACAGATACGCAGTATTTT. This codes for CASSERTGATDTQYF.

The chain has TRBV19 and TRBJ2-1; D perhaps matches TRBD2 (5 bases). This CDR3 is 11 amino acids long. Germline assignment: CDR1 LNHDA and CDR2 SQIVND (reference sequence). Trimming took 7 bases from V and 9 from J, leaving 10 bases between them. The CDR3 region has the DNA TGTGCCAGTACCGAGGGCGGTGAGCAGTTCTTC. Its translation is CASTEGGEQFF.

V usage is TRBV4-2 and J usage is TRBJ2-7, with D maybe TRBD1 (6 bases). The V gene's germline CDR1 is LGHNA and CDR2 YNFKEQ. Trimming removed 5 bases from V and 6 bases from J, with 17 bases in between. The length of the CDR3 is 14 residues. The DNA of the CDR3 is TGTGCCAGCAGCTCTTGGGACACTCCCGGCGAGCAGTACTTC. It yields the protein CASSSWDTPGEQYF.